One and the same sample provided the 7 T cell receptor beta chains below, sequenced in a study of Graves' ophthalmopathy and Graves' hyperthyroidism. Using RNA transcripts, the TCR beta CDR3 regions were amplified. First-round RT-PCR relied on HTBI primers, and a second-round multiplex PCR came next. A single record per CDR3 protein comes from TCRdb applying MiXCR to the multiplex PCR reads. The data hold approximately 500,000 distinct CDR3 sequences, with around 15% observed a single time. Sequencing was done on a sample of blood. These receptors originate from a woman younger than 45 with Graves' ophthalmopathy.

Many counts were recorded for this clonotype. The rearrangement joins TRBV6-2 or TRBV6-3 to TRBJ1-2, with TRBD1 as a possible D gene (6 bases). V lost 5 bases and J lost 1, with 20 bases in between. Looked up from germline, CDR1 is MNHEY and CDR2 is SVGEGT. This CDR3 comprises 17 residues. CDR3 nucleotide sequence: TGTGCCAGCAGTCATCGACAGGTTCTTCCTATTAACTATGGCTACACCTTC. Translation: CASSHRQVLPINYGYTF.

This clonotype showed up many times. This rearrangement joins TRBV2 to TRBJ1-2; D might be TRBD1 (6 bases). Trimming cost V 6 bases and J 8 bases, with 13 bases left between them. There are 12 residues in the CDR3. CDR1 is SNHLY, CDR2 FYNNEI, per germline. CDR3 residues: CASRTGGWGYTF. For the CDR3, the DNA is TGTGCCAGCAGGACGGGGGGCTGGGGCTACACCTTC.

This clonotype has at least ten counts. The V gene is TRBV28, the J gene TRBJ1-2; D unclear. In germline, CDR1 is MDHEN, CDR2 SYDVKM. Trimming removed 10 bases from V and 3 bases from J, with 15 bases in between. The CDR3 runs 13 residues. The DNA of the CDR3 is TGTGCCATCTCGCAAGGCAGCGACTATGGCTACACCTTC. Its translation is CAISQGSDYGYTF.

Many counts were recorded for this clonotype. The J gene is TRBJ2-7, the V gene TRBV13; 7 bases are shared with TRBD2. Germline CDR1 and CDR2: PRHDT and FYEKMQ (reference sequence). This CDR3 has 14 amino acids. V lost 3 bases and J lost 3; bases outside the gene matches: 5. For the CDR3, the DNA is TGTGCCAGCAGCTTGAGACTAGCCAACTACGAGCAGTACTTC. This translates into CASSLRLANYEQYF.

DNA for the CDR3: TGCAGTGCTAGAGAGTTAGCGGGAGGATCGAACACCGGGGAGCTGTTTTTT. Residues: CSARELAGGSNTGELFF. The chain recombines TRBV20-1 with TRBJ2-2, with 10 nucleotides matching TRBD2. CDR1 is DFQATT, CDR2 SNEGSKA, per germline (reference sequence). V lost 0 bases to trimming and J lost 0 bases; unmatched junction nucleotides: 4. The length of the CDR3 is 17 residues.

This clonotype was seen only a few times. The genes are TRBV11-2 and TRBJ2-5; D is uncertain. The CDR3 consists of 14 residues. The V end was cut by 5 bases, the J end by 2 bases, with 12 bases between. Germline CDR1 reads SGHAT; CDR2 reads FQNNGV. In DNA form, the CDR3 reads TGTGCCAGCAGCCTTCTGGAGCGACAAGAGACCCAGTACTTC. Translation gives CASSLLERQETQYF. The variable domain in full, with the rest retrieved from reference TRBV11-2 and TRBJ2-5, is EAGVAQSPRYKIIEKRQSVAFWCNPISGHATLYWYQQILGQGPKLLIQFQNNGVVDDSQLPKDRFSAERLKGVDSTLKIQPAKLEDSAVYLCASSLLERQETQYFGPGTRLLVL.

This clonotype was recorded at least ten times. In DNA form, the CDR3 reads TGTGCCAGCAGTTGGGCAGGGGTCGACGAGCAGTACTTC. This codes for CASSWAGVDEQYF. V is TRBV12-3 or TRBV12-4 and J is TRBJ2-7; D perhaps matches TRBD1 (6 bases). V was trimmed by 4 bases and J by 5 bases, leaving 12 bases between them. CDR3 length: 13 residues.